These T cell receptor beta chains were read from a single sample in a study of glioma-infiltrating T cells after dendritic cell vaccination. TCRdb's copy holds only in-frame clones and misses some; the assay was immunoSEQ multiplex PCR. Altogether more than 45,000 clones are present, about four fifths being singletons, with the ten largest covering approximately 14%. The sample was blood, taken after dendritic cell vaccination. These receptor sequences come from a human donor with glioblastoma. Both conserved end residues are part of each CDR3. D genes are given only for firm matches. A clone size is listed for some rows: how often the clone was seen (once, few, many), or a class if it is expanded.

d_call,j_call,v_call,clone_size,cdr3_aa,cdr3_nt
TRBD1,TRBJ2-2,TRBV6-5,.,CASNTGGSGELFF,TGTGCCAGCAATACAGGGGGCAGCGGGGAGCTGTTTTTT
.,TRBJ1-4,TRBV19,few,CASSLPVGANEKLFF,TGTGCCAGTAGTCTCCCGGTCGGGGCTAATGAAAAACTGTTTTTT
.,TRBJ1-2,TRBV19,.,CASSIWGDYGYTF,TGTGCCAGTAGTATATGGGGGGACTATGGCTACACCTTC
.,TRBJ2-3,TRBV9,.,CASSPHSDTQYF,TGTGCCAGCAGCCCGCACTCAGATACGCAGTATTTT
TRBD1,TRBJ1-3,TRBV5-6,few,CASSPGTGQPGNTIYF,TGTGCCAGCAGCCCGGGGACAGGGCAGCCTGGAAACACCATATATTTT
.,TRBJ1-1,TRBV4-3,.,CASSYLGQPDLNTEAFF,TGCGCCAGCAGCTACCTCGGACAGCCGGATCTGAACACTGAAGCTTTCTTT
TRBD2,TRBJ2-7,TRBV5-4,.,CASSRAGRPYEQYF,TGTGCCAGCAGCAGAGCGGGACGCCCCTACGAGCAGTACTTC
TRBD2,TRBJ2-5,TRBV5-8,few,CASSHVLAGGLETQYF,TGTGCCAGCAGCCATGTACTAGCGGGGGGGCTTGAGACCCAGTACTTC
.,TRBJ1-2,TRBV11-3,.,CASSQVEGDYGYTF,TGTGCCAGCAGCCAGGTCGAAGGCGACTATGGCTACACCTTC
TRBD1,TRBJ1-1,TRBV7-2,.,CASSSDRVRTEAFF,TGTGCCAGCAGCTCGGACAGGGTAAGGACTGAAGCTTTCTTT
.,TRBJ1-1,TRBV19,medium-sized,CASSISVNTEAFF,TGTGCCAGTAGTATCTCAGTGAACACTGAAGCTTTCTTT
.,TRBJ2-7,TRBV29-1,.,CSVRVSEGGEQYF,TGCAGCGTTCGGGTTTCCGAAGGGGGCGAGCAGTACTTC
.,TRBJ2-7,TRBV4-2,.,CASSQDTLRSSYEQYF,TGTGCCAGCAGCCAAGATACGCTCCGGAGCTCCTACGAGCAGTACTTC
TRBD1,TRBJ2-3,TRBV4-3,.,CASSPGQTSSTDTQYF,TGCGCCAGCAGCCCGGGACAGACAAGCAGCACAGATACGCAGTATTTT
.,TRBJ1-6,TRBV2,.,CASSTYQEAPLHF,TGTGCCAGCAGTACCTACCAGGAGGCACCCCTCCACTTT